This TCR beta chain was identified during a study of naive and memory T cell subsets. This clonotype is medium-sized by share. The SP2 primer and nested alpha and beta constant region primers amplified ligated cDNA in four rounds. Each CDR3 protein gets one entry after TCRdb re-called the UMI-ligation and nested PCR reads with MiXCR. The sample yields fewer than 30,000 distinct CDR3 sequences, roughly 5.5% seen once. The germline gives CDR1 LGHNA, CDR2 YSLEER. The CDR3 has 15 residues. Trimming took 0 bases from V and 7 from J, leaving 10 bases between them. The library had UMIs added by 3' ligation of an oligonucleotide to TCR cDNA. Whole-blood samples were approximately 2.6 ml of peripheral blood from healthy adult volunteers. Cells were not sorted; total RNA input targeted 1 to 1000 ng.

The sequence was obtained from an adult in good health. The chain is built from TRBV4-3 and TRBJ1-6, with D uncertain. The sequenced sample was blood. The DNA for the CDR3 is TGCGCCAGCAGCCAAGATCCGACTGGCAATTCACCCCTCCACTTT. Its translation is CASSQDPTGNSPLHF.